These 22 T cell receptor beta chains came from one sample sequenced in a study of blood T cell repertoires in COVID-19. Sequencing used immunoSEQ multiplex PCR; TCRdb keeps in-frame clones, though not all of them. This sample has 130,000 to 150,000 clones, with roughly 87% found just once. Material for sequencing was peripheral blood. The receptors shown here come from a woman between 45 and 65 years old with acute or convalescent COVID-19.

V gene TRBV24-1 combines with J gene TRBJ2-5, with TRBD1 matching over 8 bases. The CDR3 contains 14 residues. V shed 4 bases, J shed 4 bases, and the junction held 4 bases outside the gene matches. From germline, CDR1 is KGHDR and CDR2 SFDVKD. The CDR3 region has the DNA TGTGCCACCAGTGACTCGGACAGGGCAGAGACCCAGTACTTC. Protein: CATSDSDRAETQYF.

This clone was observed once. The chain couples TRBV6-1 to TRBJ1-2; the match to TRBD1 covers 8 bases. Unmatched junction bases numbered 3, after V lost 3 bases and J lost 6 bases. Germline CDR1 MNHNS, CDR2 SASEGT. The CDR3 is made up of 13 amino acids. The CDR3 sequence: CASSDAGGNGYTF. In DNA form, the CDR3 reads TGTGCCAGCAGTGACGCAGGGGGCAATGGCTACACCTTC.

This chain links TRBV2 with TRBJ1-6; 7 bases are a match to TRBD1. The CDR3 covers 16 residues. J lost 9 bases, V lost 1 base, and 9 bases had no gene match. CDR1 is SNHLY and CDR2 is FYNNEI in the germline V gene. DNA for the CDR3: TGTGCCAGCAGTGAAGATTTCCGAGGGGGCGGTTCACCCCTCCACTTT. Protein sequence: CASSEDFRGGGSPLHF.

V and J are TRBV6-2 or TRBV6-3 and TRBJ2-3, with TRBD1 matching over 7 bases. V lost 5 bases to trimming and J lost 2 bases; unmatched junction nucleotides: 10. In germline, CDR1 is MNHEY, CDR2 SVGEGT. CDR3 length: 16 residues. The CDR3, as DNA: TGTGCCAGCAGTACTGGGGGACAGTTTGTCACAGATACGCAGTATTTT. It specifies CASSTGGQFVTDTQYF.

The chain employs TRBV5-8 and TRBJ1-2; weak D call: TRBD1 (5 bases). CDR1 is SGHTS, CDR2 YDEGEE, per germline. CDR3 size: 15 residues. V was pared by 4 bases and J by 0 bases, with 13 bases between. CDR3 bases: TGTGCCAGCAGCCATTGGGGCTTTACTAACTATGGCTACACCTTC. Protein: CASSHWGFTNYGYTF.

The rearrangement joins TRBV19 to TRBJ1-2, with TRBD1 as a possible D gene (5 bases). Germline V CDR1 and CDR2: LNHDA, SQIVND (reference sequence). This CDR3 is 12 amino acids long. Trimming pared 3 bases from V and 6 bases from J, leaving 8 bases between. CDR3 protein: CASSIAGHGYTF. The CDR3 coding sequence is TGTGCCAGTAGTATTGCGGGGCATGGCTACACCTTC.

The genes are TRBV27 and TRBJ2-2, with 7 nucleotides matching TRBD1. With V trimmed by 6 bases and J by 3 bases, 7 bases remained unmatched. This CDR3 spans 15 amino acids. In germline, CDR1 is MNHEY, CDR2 SMNVEV (reference sequence). CDR3 sequence reads: CASRQWDRYTGELFF. CDR3 coding DNA: TGTGCCAGCAGACAGTGGGACAGATACACCGGGGAGCTGTTTTTT.

This chain connects TRBV27 to TRBJ2-7; 9 nucleotides agree with TRBD2. CDR3 size: 15 residues. Germline CDR1 is MNHEY and CDR2 is SMNVEV (reference sequence). V lost 5 bases, J lost 2 bases, and 7 bases stayed unmatched. The CDR3 nucleotides are TGTGCCAGCAGTCTTAGCGGGAGTATCCCCTACGAGCAGTACTTC. Encoded protein: CASSLSGSIPYEQYF.

The CDR3 loop reads CASSPRTGTGLDEKLFF. The CDR3 nucleotides are TGTGCCAGCAGCCCCCGAACTGGGACAGGGCTGGATGAAAAACTGTTTTTT. The J gene is TRBJ1-4, the V gene TRBV5-5; 9 bases agree with TRBD1. Germline CDR1 and CDR2: SGHKS and YYEKEE (reference sequence). CDR3 length: 17 amino acids. J gave up 6 bases and V 4 bases, and 13 bases lay outside the gene matches.

The genes are TRBV7-3 and TRBJ2-1; maybe TRBD2 (5 bases). There are 16 residues in the CDR3. Trimming took off 3 bases at V and 0 bases at J, with 12 bases between the two ends. The germline CDR1 and CDR2 sequences are SGHTA and FQGTGA. CDR3 sequence reads: CASSFSTGSSYNEQFF. The CDR3 DNA follows: TGTGCCAGCAGCTTTTCTACTGGGAGCTCCTACAATGAGCAGTTCTTC.

The genes are TRBV19 and TRBJ2-5, with 9 nucleotides matching TRBD2. Germline assignment: CDR1 LNHDA and CDR2 SQIVND (reference sequence). V dropped 6 bases and J dropped 5; count of bases not matched to a gene: 13. This CDR3 region has 16 residues. CDR3: CASRPRGREGQETQYF. CDR3 sequence (DNA): TGTGCCAGTAGGCCGAGGGGGCGGGAGGGCCAGGAGACCCAGTACTTC.

V is TRBV4-2 and J is TRBJ2-2; D unclear. The CDR3 contains 14 residues. Deletions cut 1 base from V and 3 bases from J, with 6 bases between. Looked up from germline, CDR1 is LGHNA and CDR2 is YNFKEQ. The CDR3 nucleotides read TGTGCCAGCAGCCAAGGGCCGTACACCGGGGAGCTGTTTTTT. Translation gives CASSQGPYTGELFF.

The chain joins TRBV9 to TRBJ1-2, with D perhaps matching TRBD1 (5 bases). The V end lost 0 bases, the J end lost 4 bases, and 7 bases lay between the germline ends. The CDR3 extends over 13 amino acids. The germline V gene has CDR1 SGDLS and CDR2 YYNGEE. The CDR3 spells CASSVGQSYGYTF. The DNA of the CDR3 is TGTGCCAGCAGCGTAGGACAGAGCTATGGCTACACCTTC.

This chain connects TRBV9 to TRBJ2-2; 12 bases agree with TRBD2. V lost 0 bases and J lost 5; bases outside the gene matches: 5. Germline assignment: CDR1 SGDLS and CDR2 YYNGEE. This CDR3 has 17 residues. The CDR3 loop reads CASSVGLAGAGTGELFF. The DNA for the CDR3 is TGTGCCAGCAGCGTAGGACTAGCGGGGGCCGGGACCGGGGAGCTGTTTTTT.

The rearrangement links TRBV14 to TRBJ1-6; D unresolved. The germline V gene encodes CDR1 SGHDN and CDR2 FVKESK. The CDR3 length is 15 residues. Trimming took off 1 base at V and 7 bases at J, with 11 bases between the two ends. The CDR3 region has the DNA TGTGCCAGCAGCCAAGGCGTCGGGGAGAATTCACCCCTCCACTTT. This codes for CASSQGVGENSPLHF.

The chain has TRBV10-3 and TRBJ2-3, with 11 bases aligning to TRBD2. The CDR3 consists of 16 residues. CDR1 ENHRY and CDR2 SYGVKD come from the germline V gene. The ends lost 4 bases at V and 3 bases at J; junction bases unmatched: 6. CDR3 amino acids: CAISAIAGGQTDTQYF. In DNA form, the CDR3 reads TGTGCCATCAGTGCTATAGCGGGAGGGCAGACAGATACGCAGTATTTT.

The chain couples TRBV18 to TRBJ1-1, with D unresolved. This CDR3 has 13 amino acids. CDR1 is KGHSH, CDR2 LQKENI, per germline. V lost 3 bases and J lost 6, with 11 bases in between. The CDR3 DNA follows: TGTGCCAGCTCACCCCTCCCCTCGTCTGAAGCTTTCTTT. Translation: CASSPLPSSEAFF.

The chain joins TRBV7-3 to TRBJ2-5, with TRBD2 identical over 11 bases. Germline CDR1 SGHTA, CDR2 FQGTGA. This CDR3 is built from 14 residues. V dropped 5 bases and J dropped 5; count of bases not matched to a gene: 4. The CDR3 spells CASSPGLAAETQYF. The CDR3 DNA sequence: TGTGCCAGCAGCCCGGGACTAGCGGCGGAGACCCAGTACTTC.

The V gene is TRBV4-1, the J gene TRBJ1-2; 7 bases are shared with TRBD1. The germline gives CDR1 MGHRA, CDR2 YSYEKL. Unmatched junction bases numbered 14, after V lost 4 bases and J lost 6 bases. This CDR3 has 16 residues. CDR3 protein: CASSPRQDRPLDGYTF. CDR3 nucleotides: TGCGCCAGCAGCCCTAGGCAGGACAGGCCTCTCGATGGCTACACCTTC.

The chain recombines TRBV30 with TRBJ1-1; tentatively, D is TRBD1 (5 bases). Germline loops: CDR1 GTSNPN, CDR2 SVGIG (reference sequence). The V gene lost 5 bases and the J gene lost 3 bases, with 19 bases spanning the gap. This CDR3 is 15 amino acids long. The CDR3 region has the DNA TGTGCCTGGGCGAGCGCAATAAGGGGCGACACTGAAGCTTTCTTT. Translation gives CAWASAIRGDTEAFF.

This chain joins TRBV29-1 and TRBJ2-3; 9 bases line up with TRBD2. The CDR3 runs 16 residues. Germline assignment: CDR1 SQVTM and CDR2 ANQGSEA. Here the CDR3 DNA reads TGCAGTGCCACGGGTGGGGTTAGCGGGAGCGCAGATACGCAGTATTTT. Its protein is CSATGGVSGSADTQYF.

V and J are TRBV12-3 or TRBV12-4 and TRBJ1-5; 8 bases map to TRBD1. The ends lost 5 bases at V and 4 bases at J; junction bases unmatched: 1. The CDR3 totals 13 residues. The CDR3 loop is CASSRDRNQPQHF. Here the CDR3 DNA reads TGTGCCAGCAGTCGGGACAGGAATCAGCCCCAGCATTTT.